This T cell receptor (beta chain) is drawn from a study of shared clonotypes between healthy human individuals. Study at large: Donor ages ranged 18 to 49 years: a couple of women, a few men. CD4 naive cells filled three plates per donor, CD4 memory three, CD8 naive two and CD8 memory one.

The V and J ends lost 5 bases and 4 bases, in that order; junction bases with no gene match: 6. The CDR3 has 16 residues. Germline values: CDR1 MNHEY, CDR2 SMNVEV (reference sequence). Deep was the level used in running the assay. Libraries were prepared by immunoSEQ multiplex PCR; TCRdb keeps only in-frame clonotypes and omits some of them. The sample yields 850,000 to 1,100,000 clones, 60% to 85% seen once. The sample consisted of memory CD4+ T cells from PBMCs. Subset: CD45RA-negative fraction. V gene TRBV27 combines with J gene TRBJ2-1, with TRBD2 matching over 12 bases. This sequence originates from a young man in good health. Some clones in this sample may be carry-over from other donors' samples. DNA of the CDR3: TGTGCCAGCAGTCTACAAACTAGCGGGGGGTACAATGAGCAGTTCTTC. Encoded protein: CASSLQTSGGYNEQFF.